Given below is one T cell receptor (beta chain) in context. The source of the sample is a study of shared clonotypes between healthy human individuals. Profiled with immunoSEQ multiplex PCR; TCRdb holds only in-frame clones, not every one. The sample contains fewer than 850,000 clones, less than 95% of which appear only once. There are 16 residues in the CDR3. The ends were cut back, 5 bases at V and 3 bases at J, with 17 bases in the middle. Per germline, CDR1 PRHDT and CDR2 FYEKMQ (reference sequence). This receptor was obtained from a man aged 18-30 years in good health. Some clones in this sample may be carry-over from other donors' samples. Sequencing was carried out using memory CD8+ T cells from PBMCs. Stated subset: CD45RO+ cells pooled with CCR7-negative TemRA cells. The gene calls are TRBV13 and TRBJ2-1; tentative D call: TRBD2 (7 bases). The CDR3 reads CASSPRGGSLYNEQFF. The CDR3 DNA is TGTGCCAGCAGCCCAAGGGGGGGGTCTCTCTACAATGAGCAGTTCTTC. The full variable domain, in which reference TRBV13 and TRBJ2-1 provide the parts outside the CDR3, is AAGVIQSPRHLIKEKRETATLKCYPIPRHDTVYWYQQGPGQDPQFLISFYEKMQSDKGSIPDRFSAQQFSDYHSELNMSSLELGDSALYFCASSPRGGSLYNEQFFGPGTRLTVL.